This entry concerns a single T cell receptor beta chain. Its antigen is unknown. Base qualities are not recorded, but no much larger clone differs from it by a single base. This sample is part of a study of Ad26.COV2.S vaccination and SARS-CoV-2 variants (TCRdb year 2021). For the study in its entirety: Vaccine-arm donors came from COV1001, a multicentre, randomized, double-blind, placebo-controlled phase I-IIa trial of Ad26.COV2.S in healthy adults. TCRbeta repertoire sequencing was used to assess the specificity and breadth of SARS-CoV-2-reactive T cell receptors after Ad26.COV2.S vaccination. The TCR-sequenced set comprised approximately 32 samples: some 19 Ad26.COV2.S vaccine recipients, 5 placebo recipients and 8 SARS-CoV-2 convalescent individuals. Investigators did not know the trial group allocation while performing experiments and assessing outcomes. Dosing of Ad26.COV2.S was intramuscular, at either 5x10^10 or 1x10^11 viral particles, delivered as one shot or as two shots spaced 56 days apart. Trial participants were randomized into five groups of five, in which low-dose or high-dose Ad26.COV2.S was given once or twice, or placebo was given on both occasions. The investigation overall reported the following: Substantial breadth of spike-specific CD8+ and CD4+ T cell responses was reported after vaccination. The authors noted that the TCR breadth and depth analyses may have underestimated total T cell responses. Vaccine and placebo recipients had comparable non-spike TCR breadth, which fits with the vaccine containing only spike. The study was not powered for comparison of responses between vaccine doses or regimens. Higher spike-specific TCR breadth was observed in Ad26.COV2.S recipients than in placebo recipients (P = 0.0014).

Reading the label with the study, this specimen's treatment or condition is: about 20 received Ad26.COV2.S at low or high dose, single or two shots; roughly five received placebo; per-sample allocation not given. Repertoires of vaccine and placebo recipients were sequenced from samples collected on day 63 after the first injection. Between 29 July and 7 August 2020, Cohort 1b enrolled about two dozen adults aged 18-55 years at one site in Boston, USA. As a vaccine, Ad26.COV2.S was a replication-incompetent adenovirus type 26 vector that expressed a prefusion-stabilized SARS-CoV-2 spike protein derived from the original Wuhan strain. TCRbeta CDR3 regions were sequenced with the immunoSEQ Assay. After extraction, genomic DNA underwent amplification by bias-controlled multiplex PCR, followed by high-throughput sequencing. The source study handled its data this way. To quantify the absolute abundance of every unique TCRbeta CDR3 region, sequences were collapsed and filtered. T cell fraction was estimated by normalizing TCRbeta template counts to usable DNA, which was measured by amplifying reference genes present in all nucleated cells. Repertoire TCRs were annotated as SARS-CoV-2-specific when V gene, CDR3 amino acid sequence and J gene were exactly matched to a known reactive TCR set. The reference SARS-CoV-2 TCR set was derived from MIRA and filtered for enrichment in COVID-19-positive ImmuneCODE repertoires, a step that removed public or cross-reactive TCRs. Using the MIRA antigens, annotated TCRs were further analysed by specific ORF or by position within an ORF. Breadth was defined as annotated unique rearrangements over total unique productive rearrangements; depth was the summed frequency of those rearrangements. Two-sided Wilcoxon rank-sum tests were applied when comparing TCR breadth between groups. TCRdb stores this immuneACCESS table with in-frame sequences only. Part of the clones is absent; in the studies checked, under half of the shortfall reflects unresolved V genes, and no reason is known for the rest. The V and J calls and clone size were taken over from that table, and D and trimming were inferred from the DNA. The sample table contains approximately 420,000 clones; only one count was recorded for approximately 90% of them. The leading ten clones occupy around 3.6% of the sample.

This receptor was identified in a person between 18 and 65 years old who received the Ad26.COV2.S COVID-19 vaccine or a placebo. The source material was peripheral blood, sampled in a trial of Ad26.COV2.S vaccine versus placebo.

The encoded CDR3 is CASIPPGGNTDTQYF. The DNA sequence is TGTGCCAGCATCCCCCCAGGGGGGAACACAGATACGCAGTATTTT. The rearranged chain carries TRBV6-5 and TRBJ2-3; a weak D assignment points to TRBD1 (7 bases agree). The CDR3 holds 15 amino acids from the cysteine to the phenylalanine. Just CDR3 DNA is preserved here, 45 bases in frame from base 1. Taken from the germline V gene, the CDR1 and CDR2 loops are MNHEY and SVGAGI. At the junction V is shortened by 7 bases and J by 2 bases, with 16 bases in between.